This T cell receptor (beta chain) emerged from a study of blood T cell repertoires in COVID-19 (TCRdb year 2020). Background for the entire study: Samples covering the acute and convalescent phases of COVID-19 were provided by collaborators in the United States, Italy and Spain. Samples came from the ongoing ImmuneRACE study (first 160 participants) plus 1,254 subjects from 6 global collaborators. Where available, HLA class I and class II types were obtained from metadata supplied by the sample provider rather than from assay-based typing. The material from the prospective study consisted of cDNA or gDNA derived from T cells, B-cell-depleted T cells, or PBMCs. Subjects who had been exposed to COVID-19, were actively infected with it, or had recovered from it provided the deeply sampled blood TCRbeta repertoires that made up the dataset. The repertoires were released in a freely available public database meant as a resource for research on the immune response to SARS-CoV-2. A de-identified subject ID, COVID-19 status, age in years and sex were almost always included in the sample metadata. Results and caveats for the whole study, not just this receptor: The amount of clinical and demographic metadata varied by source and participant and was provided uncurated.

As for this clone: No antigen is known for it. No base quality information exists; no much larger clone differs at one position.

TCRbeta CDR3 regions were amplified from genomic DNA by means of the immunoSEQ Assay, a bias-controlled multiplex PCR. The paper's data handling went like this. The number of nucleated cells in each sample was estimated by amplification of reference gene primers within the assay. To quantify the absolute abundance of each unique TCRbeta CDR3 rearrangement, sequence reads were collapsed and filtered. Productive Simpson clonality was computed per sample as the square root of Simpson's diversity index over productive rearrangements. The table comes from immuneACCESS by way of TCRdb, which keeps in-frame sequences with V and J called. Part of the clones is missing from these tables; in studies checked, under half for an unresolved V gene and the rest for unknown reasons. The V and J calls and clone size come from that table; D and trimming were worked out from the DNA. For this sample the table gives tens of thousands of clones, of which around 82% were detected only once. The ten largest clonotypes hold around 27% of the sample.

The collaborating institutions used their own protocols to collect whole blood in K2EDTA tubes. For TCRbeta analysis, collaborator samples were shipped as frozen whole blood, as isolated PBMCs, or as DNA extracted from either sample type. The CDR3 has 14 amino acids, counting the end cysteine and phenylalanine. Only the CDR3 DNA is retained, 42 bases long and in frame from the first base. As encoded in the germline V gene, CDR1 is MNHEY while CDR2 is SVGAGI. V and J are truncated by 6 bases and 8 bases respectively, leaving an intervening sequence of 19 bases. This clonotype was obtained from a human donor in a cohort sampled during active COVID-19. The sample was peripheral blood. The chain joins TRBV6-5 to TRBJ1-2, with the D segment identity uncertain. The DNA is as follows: TGTGCCAGCAGCCCACTGGAGCTTTTGAACGGCTACACCTTC. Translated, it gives CASSPLELLNGYTF.